Reported below is one T cell receptor (beta chain). The antigen remains undetermined. The entry originates in a study of T cells in Graves' hyperthyroidism and ophthalmopathy. The germline V and J ends were trimmed by 5 bases and 6 bases, with 9 bases remaining between them. CDR3 length: 13 residues. CDR1 and CDR2 from the germline V gene are KGHDR and SFDVKD. Notes on the study in general: Researchers found most expanded thyroid clonotypes above 0.001 in blood as well.

PBMCs were sourced from approximately 10 ml fresh peripheral blood. RNA transcripts were the template for amplifying TCR beta CDR3 regions. HTBI primers were employed in a first-round RT-PCR of the TCR CDR3. TCRdb independently ran MiXCR on the multiplex PCR reads; one entry per CDR3 protein. The sample lists roughly 400,000 distinct CDR3 sequences; about 15% were seen once. The specimen sequenced was blood. The rearrangement links TRBV24-1 to TRBJ2-2; D gene uncertain. This sequence originates from a woman younger than 30 with Graves' hyperthyroidism that later progressed to Graves' ophthalmopathy. CDR3 in amino acids: CATSAQVAGELFF. For the CDR3, the DNA is TGTGCCACCAGTGCTCAGGTCGCCGGGGAGCTGTTTTTT.